This TCR beta chain is drawn from a study of T cell repertoires in cytomegalovirus infection. Study-wide background: An indication of both CMV infection and matching HLA type came from public TCR beta signatures.

Study-wide findings and caveats: CMV carriers having the relevant HLA were flagged by cumulative public TCR beta family frequency. In two of eight donors, the top clonotype was HLA-C-restricted CMV-specific.

This clonotype has only a few counts. Its antigen is as yet unknown. TCRdb itself ran the reads through MiXCR, one entry per CDR3 protein. The table records some 200,000 distinct CDR3 sequences, approximately 19% of them present only once. CDR3 length: 17 residues. Per the germline V gene, CDR1 is MNHEY and CDR2 is SVGAGI. Germline trimming cut 2 bases from V and 2 bases from J; bases unmatched to any gene: 5. The genes are TRBV6-5 and TRBJ2-6, with TRBD1 identical over 8 bases. The sample was PBMCs. The receptor comes from a human donor in good health (CMV status not recorded). Some clones in this sample may be carry-over from other donors' samples. CDR3 residues: CASSYEAGGAGANVLTF. The CDR3 DNA reads as TGTGCCAGCAGTTACGAGGCAGGGGGCGCTGGGGCCAACGTCCTGACTTTC.